The present T cell receptor beta chain was sequenced within a study of metastatic and nonmetastatic thyroid tumors. Overall study context: A comparison of repertoires was made across blood and tumor or nodule tissue from malignant and benign thyroid patients.

Germline V gives CDR1 MGHDK, CDR2 SYGVNS. Trimming removed 3 bases from V and 4 bases from J; junction bases left unmatched: 8. The CDR3 runs to 16 residues. No treatment had been given to any patient before thyroid surgery. Under the authors' procedure: To classify distant metastasis in papillary thyroid cancer, a model was built from CDR3 differences across clinicopathological groups. Using MiXCR, TCRdb reanalyzed the PCR reads. TCRdb, rather than the study authors, made the V and J calls. The sample includes fewer than 20,000 clones, 23% of them seen just once. The specimen sequenced was adjacent normal tissue. The J gene is TRBJ2-3, the V gene TRBV25-1, with 9 bases matching TRBD1. The receptor was isolated from a female donor with papillary thyroid cancer or a benign thyroid nodule (not recorded which). Some clones in this sample may be carry-over from other donors' samples. The CDR3: CASSDTGTGHSDTQYF. For the CDR3, the DNA is TGTGCCAGCAGTGATACCGGGACAGGGCATTCAGATACGCAGTATTTT.